Below are 3 T cell receptor beta chains sequenced from a single sample in a study of vaccination effects on CD4 cells after COVID-19. These TCRs are of unknown antigen specificity. The ViraFEST assay expanded antigen-specific CD4+ T cells with viral peptide pools before sequencing. At the end of 9 to 11 days of culture, CD4+ T cells were isolated. BNT162b2 vaccine or mRNA-1273 vaccine was given to participants in two doses. Here immunoSEQ multiplex PCR was the method, and the copy in TCRdb shows in-frame clones only, minus some. The repertoire consists of roughly 24,000 clones, with 75% to 85% occurring once and the leading ten covering about 5.8%. Sequencing used CD4+ T cells from PBMCs cultured with SARS-CoV-2 spike peptides, obtained after COVID-19 vaccination. These receptors originate from a human donor who received a COVID-19 vaccine. Some clones in this sample may be carry-over from other donors' samples.

The chain uses TRBV6-1 and TRBJ2-5; D may correspond to TRBD1 or TRBD2 (6 bases each). The CDR3 is made up of 16 amino acids. Germline V lookup: CDR1 MNHNS, CDR2 SASEGT. Trimming pared 1 base from V and 4 bases from J, leaving 16 bases between. CDR3 bases: TGTGCCAGCAGTGAAGGCTACAGGGAGGCGGGAGAGACCCAGTACTTC. Encoded protein: CASSEGYREAGETQYF.

This rearrangement joins TRBV5-6 to TRBJ2-7; a possible D gene is TRBD1 (5 bases). The germline CDR1 and CDR2 sequences are SGHDT and YYEEEE. V lost 3 bases and J lost 5, with 18 bases in between. This CDR3 spans 15 amino acids. CDR3 coding DNA: TGTGCCAGCAGCTATACAGGTCTAGACATCGACGAGCAGTACGTC. It codes for CASSYTGLDIDEQYV.

This chain connects TRBV9 to TRBJ2-1; maybe TRBD2 (5 bases). CDR1 is SGDLS, CDR2 YYNGEE, per germline. V was trimmed by 0 bases and J by 4 bases, leaving 11 bases between them. The CDR3 has 15 amino acids. As DNA, the CDR3 is TGTGCCAGCAGCGTAGGTTCCCGAGGGTACAATGAGCAGTTCTTC. It is translated as CASSVGSRGYNEQFF.